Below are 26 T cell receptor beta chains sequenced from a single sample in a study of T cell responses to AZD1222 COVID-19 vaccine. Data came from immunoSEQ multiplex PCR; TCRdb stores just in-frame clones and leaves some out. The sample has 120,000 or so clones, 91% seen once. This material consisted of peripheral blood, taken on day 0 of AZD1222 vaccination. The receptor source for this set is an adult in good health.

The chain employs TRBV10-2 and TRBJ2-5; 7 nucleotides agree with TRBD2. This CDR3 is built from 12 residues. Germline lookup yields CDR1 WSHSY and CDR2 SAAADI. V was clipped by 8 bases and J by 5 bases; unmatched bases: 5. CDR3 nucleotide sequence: TGCGCCAGCGCGGGAGAGTTGGAGACCCAGTACTTC. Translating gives CASAGELETQYF.

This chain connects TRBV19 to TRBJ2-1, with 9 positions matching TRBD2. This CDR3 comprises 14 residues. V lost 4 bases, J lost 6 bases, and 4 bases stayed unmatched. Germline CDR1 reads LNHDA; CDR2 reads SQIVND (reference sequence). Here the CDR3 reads CASSRLAGLNEQFF. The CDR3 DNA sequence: TGTGCCAGTAGTAGGCTAGCGGGACTCAATGAGCAGTTCTTC.

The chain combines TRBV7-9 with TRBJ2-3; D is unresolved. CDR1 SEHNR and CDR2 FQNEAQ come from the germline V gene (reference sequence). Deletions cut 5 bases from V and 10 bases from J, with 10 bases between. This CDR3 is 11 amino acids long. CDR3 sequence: CASSTETAQYF. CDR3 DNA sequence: TGTGCCAGCAGCACAGAAACAGCGCAGTATTTT.

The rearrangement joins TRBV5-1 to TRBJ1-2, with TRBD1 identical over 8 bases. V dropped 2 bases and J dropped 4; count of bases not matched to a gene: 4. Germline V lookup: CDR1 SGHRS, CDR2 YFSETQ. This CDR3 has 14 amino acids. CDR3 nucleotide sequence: TGCGCCAGCAGCTTACCTGGACAGGGCTATGGCTACACCTTC. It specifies CASSLPGQGYGYTF.

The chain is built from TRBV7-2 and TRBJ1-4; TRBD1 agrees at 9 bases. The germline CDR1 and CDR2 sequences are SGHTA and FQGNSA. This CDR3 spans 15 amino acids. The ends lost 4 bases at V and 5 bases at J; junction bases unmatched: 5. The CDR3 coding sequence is TGTGCCAGCAGCTACACGGGACAGGGAAATGAAAAACTGTTTTTT. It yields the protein CASSYTGQGNEKLFF.

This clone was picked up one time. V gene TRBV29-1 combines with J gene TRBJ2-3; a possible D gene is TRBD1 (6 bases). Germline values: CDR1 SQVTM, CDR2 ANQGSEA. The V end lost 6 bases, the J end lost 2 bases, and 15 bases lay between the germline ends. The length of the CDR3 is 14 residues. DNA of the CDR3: TGCAGCGTCGCTGGACAGTCGTTCACAGATACGCAGTATTTT. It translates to CSVAGQSFTDTQYF.

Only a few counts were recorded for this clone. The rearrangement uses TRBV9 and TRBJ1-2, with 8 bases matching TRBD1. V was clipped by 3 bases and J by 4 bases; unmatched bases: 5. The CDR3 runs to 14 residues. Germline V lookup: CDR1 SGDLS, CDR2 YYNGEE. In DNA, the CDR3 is TGTGCCAGCAGCGGGACAGGGCATAGCTATGGCTACACCTTC. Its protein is CASSGTGHSYGYTF.

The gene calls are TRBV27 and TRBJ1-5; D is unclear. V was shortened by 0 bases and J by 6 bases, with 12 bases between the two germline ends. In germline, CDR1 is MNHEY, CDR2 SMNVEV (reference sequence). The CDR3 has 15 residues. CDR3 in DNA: TGTGCCAGCAGTTTATCTATCGGAGGGCCTCAGCCCCAGCATTTT. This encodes CASSLSIGGPQPQHF.

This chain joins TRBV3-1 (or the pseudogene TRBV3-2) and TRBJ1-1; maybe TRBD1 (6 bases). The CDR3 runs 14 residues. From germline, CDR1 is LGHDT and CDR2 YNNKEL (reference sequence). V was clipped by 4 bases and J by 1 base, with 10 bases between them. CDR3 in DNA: TGTGCCAGCAGCCCCCAGACAGGGAACACTGAAGCTTTCTTT. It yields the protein CASSPQTGNTEAFF.

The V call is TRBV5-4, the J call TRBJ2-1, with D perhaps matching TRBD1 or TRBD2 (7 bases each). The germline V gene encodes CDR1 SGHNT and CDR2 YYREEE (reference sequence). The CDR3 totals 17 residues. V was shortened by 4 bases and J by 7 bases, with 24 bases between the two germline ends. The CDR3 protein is CASSRLGGGSGKNEQFF. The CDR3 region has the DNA TGTGCCAGCAGCCGGTTAGGGGGCGGGAGTGGTAAGAATGAGCAGTTCTTC.

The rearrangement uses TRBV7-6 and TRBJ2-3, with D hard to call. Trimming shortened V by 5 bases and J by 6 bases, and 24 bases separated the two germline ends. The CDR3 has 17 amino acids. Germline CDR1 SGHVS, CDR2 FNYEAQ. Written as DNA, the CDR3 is TGTGCCAGCAGCCCACACACTTTTCTAACCCTTTCGGATACGCAGTATTTT. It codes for CASSPHTFLTLSDTQYF.

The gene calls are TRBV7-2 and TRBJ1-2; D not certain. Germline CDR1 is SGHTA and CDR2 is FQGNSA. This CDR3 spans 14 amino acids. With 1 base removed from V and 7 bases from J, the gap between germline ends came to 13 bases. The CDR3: CASSLVSGRSGYTF. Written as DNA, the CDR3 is TGTGCCAGCAGCTTAGTCTCCGGGCGGTCTGGCTACACCTTC.

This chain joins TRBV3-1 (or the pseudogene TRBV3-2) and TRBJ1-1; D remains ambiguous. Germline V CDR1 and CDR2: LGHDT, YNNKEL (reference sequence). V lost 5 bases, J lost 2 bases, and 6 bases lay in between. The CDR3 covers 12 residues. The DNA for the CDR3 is TGTGCCAGCAGCTATGGTAACACTGAAGCTTTCTTT. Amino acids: CASSYGNTEAFF.

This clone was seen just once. The CDR3 spells CASSLNYRDRPGYTF. As DNA, the CDR3 is TGTGCCAGCAGCCTAAATTACAGGGATCGGCCTGGCTACACCTTC. This rearrangement joins TRBV5-6 to TRBJ1-2; a possible D gene is TRBD1 (6 bases). The V and J ends lost 4 bases and 7 bases respectively, with 20 bases between them. Germline CDR1 SGHDT, CDR2 YYEEEE. This CDR3 region has 15 residues.

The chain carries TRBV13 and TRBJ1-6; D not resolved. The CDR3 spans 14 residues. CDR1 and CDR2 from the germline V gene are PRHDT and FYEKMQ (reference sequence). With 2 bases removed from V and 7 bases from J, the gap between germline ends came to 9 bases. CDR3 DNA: TGTGCCAGCAGCTTACAAGGGAACAATTCACCCCTCCACTTT. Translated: CASSLQGNNSPLHF.

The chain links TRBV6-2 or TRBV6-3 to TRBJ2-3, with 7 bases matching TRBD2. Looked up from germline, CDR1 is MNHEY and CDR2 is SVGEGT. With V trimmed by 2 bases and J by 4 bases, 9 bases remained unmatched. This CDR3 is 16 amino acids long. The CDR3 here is CASSYGASGTSDTQYF. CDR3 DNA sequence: TGTGCCAGCAGTTACGGCGCTAGCGGAACATCAGATACGCAGTATTTT.

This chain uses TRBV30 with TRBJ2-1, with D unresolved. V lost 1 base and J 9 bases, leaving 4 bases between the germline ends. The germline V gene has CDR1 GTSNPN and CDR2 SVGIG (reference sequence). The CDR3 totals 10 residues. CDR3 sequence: CAWSGGEQFF. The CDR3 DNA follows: TGTGCCTGGAGTGGGGGTGAGCAGTTCTTC. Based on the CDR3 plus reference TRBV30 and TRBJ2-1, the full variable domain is SQTIHQWPATLVQPVGSPLSLECTVEGTSNPNLYWYRQAAGRGLQLLFYSVGIGQISSEVPQNLSASRPQDRQFILSSKKLLLSDSGFYLCAWSGGEQFFGPGTRLTVL.

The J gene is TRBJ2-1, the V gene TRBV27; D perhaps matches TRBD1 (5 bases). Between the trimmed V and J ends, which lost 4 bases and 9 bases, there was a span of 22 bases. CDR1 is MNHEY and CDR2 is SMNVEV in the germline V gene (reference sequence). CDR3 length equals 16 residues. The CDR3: CASSWGGAVSLSEQFF. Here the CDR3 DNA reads TGTGCCAGCAGTTGGGGTGGGGCCGTCTCCTTGAGTGAGCAGTTCTTC.

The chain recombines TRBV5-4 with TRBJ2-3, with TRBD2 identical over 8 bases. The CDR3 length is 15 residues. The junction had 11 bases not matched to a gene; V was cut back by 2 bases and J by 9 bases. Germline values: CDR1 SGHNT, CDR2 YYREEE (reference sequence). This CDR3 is CASSLAGTRLSTQYF. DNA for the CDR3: TGTGCCAGCAGCTTAGCCGGGACTAGACTAAGCACGCAGTATTTT.

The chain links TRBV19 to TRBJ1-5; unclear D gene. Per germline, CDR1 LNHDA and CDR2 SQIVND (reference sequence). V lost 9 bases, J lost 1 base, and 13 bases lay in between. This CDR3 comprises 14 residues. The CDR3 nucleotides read TGTGCCAGCAATGACCCGGGGAGCAATCAGCCCCAGCATTTT. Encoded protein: CASNDPGSNQPQHF.

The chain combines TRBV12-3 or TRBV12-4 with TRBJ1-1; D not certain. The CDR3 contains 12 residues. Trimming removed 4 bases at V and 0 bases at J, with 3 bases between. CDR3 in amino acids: CASSSMNTEAFF. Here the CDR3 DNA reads TGTGCCAGCAGTTCTATGAACACTGAAGCTTTCTTT.

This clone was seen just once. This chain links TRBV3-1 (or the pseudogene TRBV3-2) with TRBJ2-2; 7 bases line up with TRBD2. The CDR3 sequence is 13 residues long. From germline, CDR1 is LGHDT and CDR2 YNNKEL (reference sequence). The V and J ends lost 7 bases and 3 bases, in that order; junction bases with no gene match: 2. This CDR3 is CASKAGYTGELFF. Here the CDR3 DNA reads TGTGCCAGCAAAGCGGGGTACACCGGGGAGCTGTTTTTT.

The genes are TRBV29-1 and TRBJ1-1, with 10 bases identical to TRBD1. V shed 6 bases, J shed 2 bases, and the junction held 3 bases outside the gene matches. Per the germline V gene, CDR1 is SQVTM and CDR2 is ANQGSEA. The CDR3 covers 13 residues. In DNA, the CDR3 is TGCAGCGTCTGGGACAGGGGAAACACTGAAGCTTTCTTT. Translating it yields CSVWDRGNTEAFF.

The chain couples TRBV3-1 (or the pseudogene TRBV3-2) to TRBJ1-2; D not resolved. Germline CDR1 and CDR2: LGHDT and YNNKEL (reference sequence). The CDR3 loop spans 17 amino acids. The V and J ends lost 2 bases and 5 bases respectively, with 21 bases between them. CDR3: CASSQPRLGSYDYGYTF. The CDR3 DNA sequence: TGTGCCAGCAGCCAACCCCGGCTCGGCTCCTACGATTATGGCTACACCTTC.

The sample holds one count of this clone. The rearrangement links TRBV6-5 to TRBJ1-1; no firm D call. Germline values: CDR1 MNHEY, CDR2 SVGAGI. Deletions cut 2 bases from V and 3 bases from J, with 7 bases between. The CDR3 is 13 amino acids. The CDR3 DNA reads TGTGCCAGCAGTTACGCGTTAGACACTGAAGCTTTCTTT. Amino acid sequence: CASSYALDTEAFF.

CDR3 DNA: TGTGCCAGTAGTAAACTCTTAGAGTGGGAGCAGTACTTC. Translated, it gives CASSKLLEWEQYF. The chain uses TRBV19 and TRBJ2-7; no firm D call. CDR1 and CDR2 (germline): LNHDA, SQIVND (reference sequence). Trimming left V 4 bases short and J 7 bases short, with 14 bases between. The CDR3 is made up of 13 amino acids. Full variable domain (remainder filled in from reference TRBV19 and TRBJ2-7): DGGITQSPKYLFRKEGQNVTLSCEQNLNHDAMYWYRQDPGQGLRLIYYSQIVNDFQKGDIAEGYSVSREKKESFPLTVTSAQKNPTAFYLCASSKLLEWEQYFGPGTRLTVT.